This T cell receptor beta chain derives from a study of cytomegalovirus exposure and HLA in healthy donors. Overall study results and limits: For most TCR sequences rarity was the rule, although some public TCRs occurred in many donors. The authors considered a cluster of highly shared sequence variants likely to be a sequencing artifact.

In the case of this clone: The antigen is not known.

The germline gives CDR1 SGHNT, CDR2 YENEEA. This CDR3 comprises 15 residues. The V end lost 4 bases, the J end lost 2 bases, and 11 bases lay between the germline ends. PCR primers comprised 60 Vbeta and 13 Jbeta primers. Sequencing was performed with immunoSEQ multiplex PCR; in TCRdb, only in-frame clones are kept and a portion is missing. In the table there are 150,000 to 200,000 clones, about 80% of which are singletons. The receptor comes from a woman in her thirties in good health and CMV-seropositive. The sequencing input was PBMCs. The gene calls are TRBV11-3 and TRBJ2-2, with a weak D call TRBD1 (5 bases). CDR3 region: CASSSPTENTGELFF. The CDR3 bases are TGTGCCAGCAGCTCCCCGACAGAAAACACCGGGGAGCTGTTTTTT.